The next 31 T cell receptor beta chains were all read from a single sample in a study of cytomegalovirus exposure and HLA in healthy donors. Researchers ran the PCR with 60 Vbeta and 13 Jbeta primers. Data came from immunoSEQ multiplex PCR; TCRdb stores just in-frame clones and leaves some out. The table shows around 120,000 clones, with about 76% occurring only once. The sample taken for sequencing was PBMCs. The receptor source for this set is a man in his 60s in good health and CMV-seropositive.

The chain carries TRBV9 and TRBJ2-1; D not resolved. Looked up from germline, CDR1 is SGDLS and CDR2 is YYNGEE. The CDR3 spans 15 residues. Trimming cost V 0 bases and J 4 bases, with 11 bases left between them. CDR3 nucleotides: TGTGCCAGCAGCGTAGCTACTACTTCATACAATGAGCAGTTCTTC. Amino acids: CASSVATTSYNEQFF. Full variable domain (rest looked up from reference TRBV9 and TRBJ2-1): DSGVTQTPKHLITATGQRVTLRCSPRSGDLSVYWYQQSLDQGLQFLIQYYNGEERAKGNILERFSAQQFPDLHSELNLSSLELGDSALYFCASSVATTSYNEQFFGPGTRLTVL.

The genes are TRBV30 and TRBJ1-5, with 10 bases fitting TRBD1. Germline V gene data show CDR1 as GTSNPN and CDR2 as SVGIG (reference sequence). V dropped 1 base and J dropped 2; count of bases not matched to a gene: 2. The CDR3 totals 15 residues. CDR3 bases: TGTGCCTGGAGTGCCGGGACAGGGGGCAATCAGCCCCAGCATTTT. Translated: CAWSAGTGGNQPQHF.

The chain has TRBV29-1 and TRBJ1-1; D gene uncertain. Per the germline V gene, CDR1 is SQVTM and CDR2 is ANQGSEA. Trimming pared 4 bases from V and 4 bases from J, leaving 16 bases between. The CDR3 is 14 amino acids. CDR3 DNA sequence: TGCAGCGTTGCCGTAACAGTTGAAGGCACTGAAGCTTTCTTT. Amino acids: CSVAVTVEGTEAFF. Filled out from reference TRBV29-1 and TRBJ1-1, the complete variable domain reads SAVISQKPSRDICQRGTSLTIQCQVDSQVTMMFWYRQQPGQSLTLIATANQGSEATYESGFVIDKFPISRPNLTFSTLTVSNMSPEDSSIYLCSVAVTVEGTEAFFGQGTRLTVV.

The rearrangement uses TRBV6-5 and TRBJ1-1; 8 bases are shared with TRBD1. The V gene end was trimmed by 8 bases and the J gene end by 7 bases; junction bases not matched to a gene: 15. Looked up from germline, CDR1 is MNHEY and CDR2 is SVGAGI. The CDR3 totals 15 residues. The CDR3 here is CASGHRTGRSNEAFF. In DNA, the CDR3 is TGTGCCAGCGGCCACCGGACAGGGAGGTCTAATGAAGCTTTCTTT.

The chain links TRBV19 to TRBJ1-1; maybe TRBD1 (5 bases). This CDR3 has 13 residues. Germline V gives CDR1 LNHDA, CDR2 SQIVND (reference sequence). Trimming stripped 5 bases from V and 3 bases from J, with 10 bases between. The CDR3 region has the DNA TGTGCCAGTAGTGCCGGGGGTTACACTGAAGCTTTCTTT. Translated, it gives CASSAGGYTEAFF.

This clone has more than one count but fewer than ten. This chain uses TRBV11-2 with TRBJ2-7; no clear D. Looked up from germline, CDR1 is SGHAT and CDR2 is FQNNGV. The CDR3 runs 15 residues. V gave up 0 bases and J gave up 3 bases, with 12 bases separating them. CDR3 amino acids: CASSLELAVNYEQYF. In nucleotides, the CDR3 is TGTGCCAGCAGCTTAGAATTGGCAGTCAACTACGAGCAGTACTTC.

This clone was detected only once. The chain is built from TRBV7-6 and TRBJ1-4, with D possibly being TRBD1 (6 bases). Trimming shortened V by 5 bases and J by 8 bases, and 12 bases separated the two germline ends. The germline CDR1 and CDR2 sequences are SGHVS and FNYEAQ. The CDR3 length is 13 residues. The CDR3: CASSLGGDEKLFF. DNA for the CDR3: TGTGCCAGCAGCCTAGGGGGGGACGAAAAACTGTTTTTT.

The chain combines TRBV30 with TRBJ2-3; D gene uncertain. The V end was cut by 0 bases, the J end by 1 base, with 8 bases between. The CDR3 spans 14 residues. CDR1 is GTSNPN and CDR2 is SVGIG in the germline V gene (reference sequence). In nucleotides, the CDR3 is TGTGCCTGGAGTGTATACTCCGGCACAGATACGCAGTATTTT. Its translation is CAWSVYSGTDTQYF.

The chain combines TRBV5-4 with TRBJ1-5, with unresolved D. CDR3 length: 14 amino acids. The V end lost 2 bases, the J end lost 2 bases, and 8 bases lay between the germline ends. The germline gives CDR1 SGHNT, CDR2 YYREEE (reference sequence). CDR3 in DNA: TGTGCCAGCAGCTTTATGGGAGGCAATCAGCCCCAGCATTTT. This sequence encodes CASSFMGGNQPQHF.

The CDR3 DNA follows: TGTGCCACCAGCGACCGGCGGGGAGTCTACAATGAGCAGTTCTTC. Protein product: CATSDRRGVYNEQFF. This chain uses TRBV15 with TRBJ2-1; TRBD2 might be the D (6 bases). The V gene lost 5 bases and the J gene lost 3 bases, with 14 bases spanning the gap. This CDR3 has 15 residues. Germline V gives CDR1 LNHNV, CDR2 YYDKDF (reference sequence).

The rearrangement joins TRBV4-2 to TRBJ2-2; 7 bases agree with TRBD1. The CDR3 runs to 15 residues. J lost 2 bases, V lost 5 bases, and 5 bases had no gene match. Germline V gives CDR1 LGHNA, CDR2 YNFKEQ. CDR3: CASSFTGDNTGELFF. The CDR3 bases are TGTGCCAGCAGCTTTACAGGGGACAACACCGGGGAGCTGTTTTTT.

The chain couples TRBV19 to TRBJ2-2, with 16 bases matching TRBD2. The V and J ends lost 5 bases and 6 bases, in that order; junction bases with no gene match: 6. The CDR3 contains 17 residues. Looked up from germline, CDR1 is LNHDA and CDR2 is SQIVND (reference sequence). CDR3 sequence: CASSDPGTSGRAGELFF. Here the CDR3 DNA reads TGTGCCAGTAGTGATCCTGGGACTAGCGGGAGGGCCGGGGAGCTGTTTTTT.

This clone was recorded once. The genes are TRBV4-1 and TRBJ2-1; possibly TRBD1 for D (5 bases). Trimming shortened V by 3 bases and J by 5 bases, and 11 bases separated the two germline ends. Per the germline V gene, CDR1 is MGHRA and CDR2 is YSYEKL. The CDR3 spans 14 residues. The CDR3 DNA reads as TGCGCCAGCAGCCAGCCAGGACAACACAATGAGCAGTTCTTC. Translation gives CASSQPGQHNEQFF.

The chain couples TRBV5-1 to TRBJ1-1, with 8 nucleotides matching TRBD1. CDR1 is SGHRS, CDR2 YFSETQ, per germline. Unmatched junction bases numbered 9, after V lost 4 bases and J lost 10 bases. The CDR3 runs 13 residues. CDR3 in amino acids: CASSPGQGEGAFF. The CDR3 DNA reads TGCGCCAGCAGCCCAGGACAGGGCGAGGGAGCTTTCTTT. The whole variable domain, remainder taken from reference TRBV5-1 and TRBJ1-1, is KAGVTQTPRYLIKTRGQQVTLSCSPISGHRSVSWYQQTPGQGLQFLFEYFSETQRNKGNFPGRFSGRQFSNSRSEMNVSTLELGDSALYLCASSPGQGEGAFFGQGTRLTVV.

The table lists this clone with a count of one. This chain connects TRBV5-1 to TRBJ2-3; D gene unclear. Trimming stripped 2 bases from V and 1 base from J, with 5 bases between. Germline values: CDR1 SGHRS, CDR2 YFSETQ. The CDR3 extends over 13 amino acids. CDR3 sequence (DNA): TGCGCCAGCAGCTTCACTCGCACAGATACGCAGTATTTT. It yields the protein CASSFTRTDTQYF.

This clone occurred a few times. Compared with germline, one end of the junction differs, possibly owing to a read error. The J gene is TRBJ1-4, the V gene TRBV10-3, with 9 bases matching TRBD1. From germline, CDR1 is ENHRY and CDR2 SYGVKD. CDR3 size: 15 residues. The CDR3 DNA reads TGTGCCAGCAGTGGACGGACAGGGGCGGGGGAAAAACTGTTTTTT. Residues: CASSGRTGAGEKLFF.

In its sample, this clone was seen a few times. The chain employs TRBV6-4 and TRBJ1-1; a weak D match, TRBD1 (6 bases). V was shortened by 7 bases and J by 3 bases, with 12 bases between the two germline ends. The CDR3 runs 13 residues. Germline loops: CDR1 MRHNA, CDR2 SNTAGT. The CDR3 region is CASKQGPDTEAFF. The CDR3 coding sequence is TGTGCCAGCAAACAGGGTCCGGACACTGAAGCTTTCTTT.

This clone has only a few counts. The same CDR3 can be traced to other DNA sequences in this sample. The J gene is TRBJ2-5, the V gene TRBV5-1; D might be TRBD1 (6 bases). Trimming shortened V by 0 bases and J by 4 bases, and 10 bases separated the two germline ends. Germline V gene sequence: CDR1 SGHRS, CDR2 YFSETQ. This CDR3 contains 14 residues. The CDR3 reads CASSLVGQLETQYF. CDR3 bases: TGCGCCAGCAGCTTGGTAGGACAGCTAGAGACCCAGTACTTC.

The V call is TRBV28, the J call TRBJ1-1; the D is unclear. V was shortened by 5 bases and J by 4 bases, with 14 bases between the two germline ends. The V gene's germline CDR1 is MDHEN and CDR2 SYDVKM. CDR3 length equals 14 residues. The CDR3 spells CASSLPGDSTEAFF. The CDR3 region has the DNA TGTGCCAGCAGTCTCCCCGGGGATAGCACTGAAGCTTTCTTT.

The chain recombines TRBV20-1 with TRBJ2-7; D remains ambiguous. V was shortened by 5 bases and J by 5 bases, with 10 bases between the two germline ends. This CDR3 contains 11 residues. Germline V CDR1 and CDR2: DFQATT, SNEGSKA (reference sequence). Here the CDR3 reads CSAQEVDEQYF. DNA of the CDR3: TGCAGTGCTCAAGAGGTAGACGAGCAGTACTTC.

This clone was counted a single time. This sequence joins TRBV27 and TRBJ1-3; 9 bases are shared with TRBD1. This CDR3 comprises 15 residues. J gave up 3 bases and V 5 bases, and 5 bases lay outside the gene matches. Germline-derived CDR1 and CDR2 are MNHEY and SMNVEV (reference sequence). The chain's CDR3 is CASSLNRGLGNTIYF. In DNA, the CDR3 is TGTGCCAGCAGTCTGAACAGGGGGCTTGGAAACACCATATATTTT.

This clone is a singleton in its sample. This chain uses TRBV10-1 with TRBJ1-1; 9 bases align to TRBD1. This CDR3 comprises 15 residues. With V trimmed by 3 bases and J by 4 bases, 6 bases remained unmatched. The germline V gene encodes CDR1 WNHNN and CDR2 SYGVQD (reference sequence). The CDR3 nucleotides are TGCGCCAGCAGTGATAAGGGACAGGGTGGCACTGAAGCTTTCTTT. Encoded protein: CASSDKGQGGTEAFF.

This clone was detected only a few times. The rearrangement uses TRBV9 and TRBJ2-1; 8 positions match TRBD2. After removal of 4 bases from V and 0 bases from J, the junction contained 9 bases not matched to a gene. This CDR3 spans 17 amino acids. CDR1 SGDLS and CDR2 YYNGEE come from the germline V gene. The CDR3 bases are TGTGCCAGCAGCCCCCGGGGAGCGGGGGTCTCCTACAATGAGCAGTTCTTC. Protein sequence: CASSPRGAGVSYNEQFF.

This clone occurred once. This chain connects TRBV11-3 to TRBJ2-7; the D is unclear. The CDR3 extends over 13 amino acids. The V end was cut by 2 bases, the J end by 3 bases, with 8 bases between. CDR1 and CDR2 (germline): SGHNT, YENEEA. CDR3 nucleotides: TGTGCCAGCAGCTTAAACCCGGGCTACGAGCAGTACTTC. As protein: CASSLNPGYEQYF.

The CDR3 DNA sequence: TGTGCCTGGAGTTTGCAGGGCTTTGGCAATCAGCCCCAGCATTTT. The encoded protein is CAWSLQGFGNQPQHF. V usage is TRBV30 and J usage is TRBJ1-5, with D maybe TRBD1 (5 bases). The CDR3 is made up of 15 amino acids. The germline gives CDR1 GTSNPN, CDR2 SVGIG (reference sequence). V was clipped by 2 bases and J by 2 bases, with 13 bases between them.

The CDR3 bases are TGTGCCAGTAGTATCCCGGGAGCTAGTCTCTATGGCTACACCTTC. Amino acids: CASSIPGASLYGYTF. The chain recombines TRBV19 with TRBJ1-2; no clear D. Germline CDR1 LNHDA, CDR2 SQIVND (reference sequence). Between the trimmed V and J ends, which lost 3 bases and 4 bases, there was a span of 15 bases. The CDR3 loop spans 15 amino acids.

V and J are TRBV29-1 and TRBJ2-7; the D gene is possibly TRBD2 (5 bases). V was trimmed by 6 bases and J by 6 bases, leaving 12 bases between them. This CDR3 spans 11 amino acids. Looked up from germline, CDR1 is SQVTM and CDR2 is ANQGSEA. The CDR3: CSVPLRGEQYF. CDR3 sequence (DNA): TGCAGCGTCCCTTTACGGGGCGAGCAGTACTTC.

This rearrangement joins TRBV14 to TRBJ2-1, with D maybe TRBD1 (6 bases). This CDR3 has 16 amino acids. CDR1 and CDR2 (germline): SGHDN, FVKESK. Trimming took off 4 bases at V and 2 bases at J, with 15 bases between the two ends. As DNA, the CDR3 is TGTGCCAGCAGCCGCCGTGTAGGGGGACCCTACAATGAGCAGTTCTTC. Protein: CASSRRVGGPYNEQFF.

CDR3 protein: CASRDTSSGNTIYF. The DNA of the CDR3 is TGTGCCAGCAGGGACACGAGCTCTGGAAACACCATATATTTT. The genes are TRBV2 and TRBJ1-3; D is possibly TRBD1 (5 bases). Germline lookup yields CDR1 SNHLY and CDR2 FYNNEI. The germline V and J ends were trimmed by 6 bases and 0 bases, with 9 bases remaining between them. This CDR3 is 14 amino acids long.

The V gene is TRBV11-2, the J gene TRBJ2-7; TRBD2 agrees at 13 bases. In germline, CDR1 is SGHAT, CDR2 FQNNGV. CDR3 size: 17 residues. With V trimmed by 5 bases and J by 1 base, 8 bases remained unmatched. As DNA, the CDR3 is TGTGCCAGCAGCCCCCGGACTAGCGGGAGAAGGTCCTACGAGCAGTACTTC. This encodes CASSPRTSGRRSYEQYF.

V is TRBV6-4 and J is TRBJ2-2; a weak D match, TRBD2 (6 bases). The germline V gene encodes CDR1 MRHNA and CDR2 SNTAGT. The V end lost 4 bases, the J end lost 5 bases, and 8 bases lay between the germline ends. This CDR3 is 13 amino acids long. The CDR3 is CASSVEGTGELFF. The CDR3 DNA follows: TGTGCCAGCAGTGTGGAGGGAACCGGGGAGCTGTTTTTT.